This T cell receptor beta chain is drawn from a study of early T cells in non-severe SARS-CoV-2 infection. In the study overall: Chains stayed unpaired after sequencing of bulk RNA from unsorted whole blood.

Study-wide findings and caveats: Private and CD4 specificities were missed by VDJdb matching, skewed to anti-spike CD8.

TCRdb fed the 5' RACE reads into MiXCR, producing one record per CDR3 protein. The sample has 70,000 to 90,000 distinct CDR3 sequences; under 15% are singletons. This clonotype was counted only a few times. The antigen is not known. V shed 0 bases and J 2 bases; nucleotides not matched to a gene: 5. Germline V lookup: CDR1 LGHNA, CDR2 YSLEER. The CDR3 loop spans 17 amino acids. The sample taken for sequencing was whole blood. This TCR derives from an adult who was a healthcare worker with PCR-confirmed SARS-CoV-2 infection or an uninfected control (not recorded which). The gene calls are TRBV4-3 and TRBJ2-1; 9 nucleotides line up with TRBD2. The CDR3 here is CASSQDSGGRAYNEQFF. CDR3 coding DNA: TGCGCCAGCAGCCAAGATTCGGGCGGGAGGGCCTACAATGAGCAGTTCTTC.